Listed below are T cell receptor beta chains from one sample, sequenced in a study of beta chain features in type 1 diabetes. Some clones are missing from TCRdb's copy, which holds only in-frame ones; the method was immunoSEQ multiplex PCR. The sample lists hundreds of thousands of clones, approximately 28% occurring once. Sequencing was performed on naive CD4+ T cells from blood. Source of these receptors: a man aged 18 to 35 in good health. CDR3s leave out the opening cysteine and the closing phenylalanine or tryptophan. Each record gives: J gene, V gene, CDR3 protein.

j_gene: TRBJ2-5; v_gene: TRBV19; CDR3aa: ASSTGQGGTQY
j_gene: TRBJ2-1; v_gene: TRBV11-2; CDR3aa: ASSLDQSSGYYNEQF
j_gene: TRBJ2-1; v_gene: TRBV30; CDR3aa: AWSVLQNYNEQF
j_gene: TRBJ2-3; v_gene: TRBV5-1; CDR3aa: ASSWDSDTQY
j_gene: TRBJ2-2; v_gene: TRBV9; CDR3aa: ASSVRIGGSPTGELF
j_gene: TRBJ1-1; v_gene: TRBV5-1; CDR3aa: ASRGQGVNTEAF
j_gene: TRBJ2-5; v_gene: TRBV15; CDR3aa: ATSTTPSRGYEETQY
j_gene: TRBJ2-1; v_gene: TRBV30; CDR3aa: AWTPLAGGTPYNEQF
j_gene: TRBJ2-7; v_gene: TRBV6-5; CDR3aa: ASRRLYEQY
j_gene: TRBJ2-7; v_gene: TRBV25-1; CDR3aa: ASSEYRSSLGQTKQY
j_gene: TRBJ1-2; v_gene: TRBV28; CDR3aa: ASSPSVTYSGYT
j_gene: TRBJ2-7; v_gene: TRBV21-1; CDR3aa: ASSKVRGPYEQY
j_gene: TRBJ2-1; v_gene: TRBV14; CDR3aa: ASSGRDSQYNEQF
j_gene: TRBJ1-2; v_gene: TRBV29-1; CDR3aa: SVGAQGGYGYT
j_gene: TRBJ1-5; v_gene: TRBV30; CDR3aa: AWSVLAGQPQH
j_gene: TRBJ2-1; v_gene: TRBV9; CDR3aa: ASSVTRDHEQF